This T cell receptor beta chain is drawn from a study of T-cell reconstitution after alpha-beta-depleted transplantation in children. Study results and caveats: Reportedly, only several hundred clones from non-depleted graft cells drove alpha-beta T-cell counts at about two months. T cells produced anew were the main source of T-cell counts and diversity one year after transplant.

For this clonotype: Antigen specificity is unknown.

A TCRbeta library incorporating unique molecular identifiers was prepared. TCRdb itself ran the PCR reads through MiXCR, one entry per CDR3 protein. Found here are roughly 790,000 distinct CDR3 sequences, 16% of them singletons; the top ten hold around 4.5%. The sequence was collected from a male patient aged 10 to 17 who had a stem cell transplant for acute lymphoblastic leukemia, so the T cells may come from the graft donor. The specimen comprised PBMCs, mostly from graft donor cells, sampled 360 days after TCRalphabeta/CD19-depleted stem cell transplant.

The CDR3 loop reads CASSYQAGEAFF. The DNA of the CDR3 is TGTGCCAGCAGTTACCAGGCAGGTGAAGCTTTCTTT. This chain connects TRBV6-5 to TRBJ1-1; D is undetermined. Germline V gene data show CDR1 as MNHEY and CDR2 as SVGAGI. The CDR3 runs 12 residues. V lost 2 bases and J lost 7, with 8 bases in between.